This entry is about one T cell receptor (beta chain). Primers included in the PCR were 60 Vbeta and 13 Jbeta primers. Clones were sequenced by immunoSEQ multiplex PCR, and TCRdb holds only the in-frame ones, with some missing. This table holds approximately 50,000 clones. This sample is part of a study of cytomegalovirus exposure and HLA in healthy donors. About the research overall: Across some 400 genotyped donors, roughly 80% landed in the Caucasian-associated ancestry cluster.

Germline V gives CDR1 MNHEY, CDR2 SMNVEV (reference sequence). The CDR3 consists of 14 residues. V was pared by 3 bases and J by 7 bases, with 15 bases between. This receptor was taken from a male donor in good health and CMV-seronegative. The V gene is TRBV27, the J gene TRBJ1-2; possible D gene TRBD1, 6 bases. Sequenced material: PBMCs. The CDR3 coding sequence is TGTGCCAGCAGTTTTGACAGGAAAGGGTCTGGCTACACCTTC. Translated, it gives CASSFDRKGSGYTF.